The 27 T cell receptor beta chains below were found in one sample sequenced in a study of T cell repertoires in cytomegalovirus infection. TCRdb independently ran MiXCR on the reads; one entry per CDR3 protein. The table lists around 770,000 distinct CDR3 sequences, almost 30% of them singletons. No antigen has been assigned to these receptors. Material: cultured CD8+ T cells from PBMCs, obtained from culture after CMV antigen stimulation. These receptors came from a human donor in good health (CMV status not recorded). Some clones in this sample may be carry-over from other donors' samples.

CDR3 sequence reads: CASSFKDRGKRYTF. The CDR3 coding sequence is TGTGCCAGCAGCTTCAAAGACAGGGGGAAACGCTACACCTTC. The chain uses TRBV5-4 and TRBJ1-2; 9 bases are a match to TRBD1. The germline V gene has CDR1 SGHNT and CDR2 YYREEE (reference sequence). There are 14 residues in the CDR3. V gave up 2 bases and J gave up 9 bases; unmatched junction bases: 8.

This sequence joins TRBV20-1 and TRBJ1-2; 7 bases are shared with TRBD1. The CDR3 totals 15 residues. Losses at the gene ends were 3 bases for V and 3 bases for J; bases not matched to a gene: 10. Germline V gene data show CDR1 as DFQATT and CDR2 as SNEGSKA (reference sequence). CDR3 nucleotides: TGCAGTGCTAGGGGGACCGGGACAGAAGACTATGGCTACACCTTC. It specifies CSARGTGTEDYGYTF.

This clonotype was seen at least ten times. The V gene is TRBV6-1, the J gene TRBJ2-7; D might be TRBD1 (6 bases). The germline V and J ends were trimmed by 4 bases and 1 base, with 17 bases remaining between them. Germline-derived CDR1 and CDR2 are MNHNS and SASEGT. The CDR3 length is 16 residues. DNA for the CDR3: TGTGCCAGCAGTGCCGCCGACGAGGACAGTTCCTACGAGCAGTACTTC. Protein sequence: CASSAADEDSSYEQYF.

V and J are TRBV6-2 or TRBV6-3 and TRBJ2-7, with 7 bases aligning to TRBD2. Germline trimming cut 4 bases from V and 2 bases from J; bases unmatched to any gene: 5. This CDR3 contains 14 residues. CDR1 MNHEY and CDR2 SVGEGT come from the germline V gene. The CDR3 loop is CASSLTSFPYEQYV. As DNA, the CDR3 is TGTGCCAGCAGTTTGACTAGCTTCCCCTACGAGCAGTACGTC.

In its sample, this clonotype was seen many times. The rearrangement joins TRBV7-9 to TRBJ2-1; 9 positions agree with TRBD1. The CDR3 runs to 16 residues. The germline V gene encodes CDR1 SEHNR and CDR2 FQNEAQ (reference sequence). Trimming took 1 base from V and 4 from J; bases not matched to a gene: 5. As DNA, the CDR3 is TGTGCCAGCAGCTTAGAGGGACAGGGCTTGTACAATGAGCAGTTCTTC. It codes for CASSLEGQGLYNEQFF.

This clonotype has a handful of counts. The CDR3 nucleotides are TGTGCCAGCAGCCCTACCTGGGGGAACACCGGGGAGCTGTTTTTT. Its translation: CASSPTWGNTGELFF. This chain uses TRBV5-5 with TRBJ2-2; no reliable D call. CDR3 length: 15 amino acids. V dropped 4 bases and J dropped 1 base, with 11 bases sitting between them. Germline V gene sequence: CDR1 SGHKS, CDR2 YYEKEE (reference sequence).

The rearrangement uses TRBV19 and TRBJ2-5; D call uncertain. The CDR3 loop spans 15 amino acids. Per germline, CDR1 LNHDA and CDR2 SQIVND (reference sequence). Trimming cost V 3 bases and J 2 bases, with 13 bases left between them. CDR3 in amino acids: CASSIPSRRQETQYF. The CDR3 DNA reads TGTGCCAGTAGTATCCCCTCCCGGCGGCAAGAGACCCAGTACTTC. Looking up the rest from reference TRBV19 and TRBJ2-5 gives the full variable domain: DGGITQSPKYLFRKEGQNVTLSCEQNLNHDAMYWYRQDPGQGLRLIYYSQIVNDFQKGDIAEGYSVSREKKESFPLTVTSAQKNPTAFYLCASSIPSRRQETQYFGPGTRLLVL.

In this sample, this clonotype turned up a few times. This chain links TRBV6-1 with TRBJ2-5; TRBD1 or TRBD2 may be the D gene (5 bases each). The CDR3 spans 13 residues. From germline, CDR1 is MNHNS and CDR2 SASEGT. V was pared by 5 bases and J by 3 bases, with 10 bases between. CDR3 loop: CASSWGTKETQYF. The CDR3 DNA reads TGTGCCAGCAGTTGGGGGACGAAAGAGACCCAGTACTTC.

This chain joins TRBV9 and TRBJ2-3, with TRBD1 identical over 7 bases. Germline V gene sequence: CDR1 SGDLS, CDR2 YYNGEE. V lost 6 bases, J lost 0 bases, and 10 bases stayed unmatched. There are 16 residues in the CDR3. The CDR3 nucleotides read TGTGCCAGCACCCCAAGGGACAGACTGAGCACAGATACGCAGTATTTT. Translated, it gives CASTPRDRLSTDTQYF.

The chain joins TRBV12-3 or TRBV12-4 to TRBJ2-7, with D possibly being TRBD1 (6 bases). V gave up 11 bases and J gave up 3 bases, with 20 bases separating them. The CDR3 has 14 residues. The CDR3 spells CAPRMGQFGYEQYV. In nucleotides, the CDR3 is TGTGCCCCACGAATGGGACAATTTGGCTACGAGCAGTACGTC.

This clonotype was observed at least ten times. This sequence joins TRBV6-1 and TRBJ2-7; TRBD1 agrees at 9 bases. The V gene end was trimmed by 5 bases and the J gene end by 3 bases; junction bases not matched to a gene: 8. The CDR3 spans 15 residues. The V gene's germline CDR1 is MNHNS and CDR2 SASEGT. The CDR3 reads CASSLETGGGYEQYF. CDR3 coding DNA: TGTGCCAGCAGTCTGGAGACAGGGGGAGGCTACGAGCAGTACTTC.

The V gene is TRBV24-1, the J gene TRBJ2-1; D is unclear. Trimming took 1 base from V and 5 from J, leaving 2 bases between them. From germline, CDR1 is KGHDR and CDR2 SFDVKD. The CDR3 totals 12 residues. The CDR3 DNA is TGTGCCACCAGTGATTTCCACAATGAGCAGTTCTTC. This sequence encodes CATSDFHNEQFF.

In regard to this clonotype: One end of the junction does not line up with germline, which may come from a read error. The DNA of the CDR3 is TGTGCCAGCAGTGGACAGATCCAAGAGACCGAGTACTTC. Residues: CASSGQIQETEYF. This rearrangement joins TRBV6-2 or TRBV6-3 to TRBJ2-5, with a possible D match to TRBD1 (6 bases). The CDR3 totals 13 residues. Germline V gene lookup returns CDR1 MNHEY and CDR2 SVGEGT.

Worth noting for this clonotype: No DNA is shown, since the ends of the CDR3 on it are uncertain; the CDR3 is the one TCRdb lists. V usage is TRBV12-3 or TRBV12-4 and J usage is TRBJ1-5; the tabulated D call, TRBD1, remains unverified against the DNA. The CDR3 comprises 16 residues, both ends counted. CDR3 region: CASSFGNGDMGRPQHF.

The CDR3 is CSASSTRANEQFF. CDR3 sequence (DNA): TGCAGTGCTTCTTCGACTAGGGCGAATGAGCAGTTCTTC. The V and J genes are TRBV20-1 and TRBJ2-1, with D tentatively TRBD2 (6 bases). Looked up from germline, CDR1 is DFQATT and CDR2 is SNEGSKA (reference sequence). Trimming removed 5 bases from V and 7 bases from J, with 15 bases in between. The CDR3 has 13 residues.

This clonotype occurred many times. The genes are TRBV7-2 and TRBJ1-1; weak D call: TRBD1 (5 bases). Germline-derived CDR1 and CDR2 are SGHTA and FQGNSA. V shed 3 bases and J shed 3 bases, with 8 bases lying between them. This CDR3 is built from 13 residues. The CDR3 region has the DNA TGTGCCAGCAGCTTGGGGGTCTACACTGAAGCTTTCTTT. Translating gives CASSLGVYTEAFF.

The chain has TRBV7-3 and TRBJ1-6; the match to TRBD1 covers 11 bases. The CDR3 is 15 residues long. Per germline, CDR1 SGHTA and CDR2 FQGTGA. V was clipped by 5 bases and J by 6 bases; unmatched bases: 3. The CDR3 bases are TGTGCCAGCAGCGAAGGACAGGGGGCTAATTCACCCCTCCACTTT. Residues: CASSEGQGANSPLHF.

The chain combines TRBV9 with TRBJ1-6; maybe TRBD1 (5 bases). Germline CDR1 is SGDLS and CDR2 is YYNGEE. The V gene lost 7 bases and the J gene lost 7 bases, with 12 bases spanning the gap. The CDR3 totals 13 residues. The chain's CDR3 is CASGGGYNSPLHF. CDR3 in DNA: TGTGCCAGCGGGGGGGGTTACAATTCACCCCTCCACTTT.

This clonotype is a singleton in its sample. The chain links TRBV7-4 to TRBJ2-7; possible D gene TRBD1, 6 bases. CDR1 and CDR2 from the germline V gene are SGHVT and SQSDAQ. V was cut by 5 bases and J by 4 bases, with 24 bases left in between. The CDR3 runs to 17 residues. CDR3 coding DNA: TGTGCCAGCAGCCCTAGTGTGTCGGAGCAGGGGAATTACGAGCAGTACGTC. Encoded protein: CASSPSVSEQGNYEQYV.

The V call is TRBV9, the J call TRBJ1-2; D might be TRBD1 (5 bases). Germline loops: CDR1 SGDLS, CDR2 YYNGEE. V dropped 1 base and J dropped 0 bases, with 13 bases sitting between them. This CDR3 contains 16 residues. The CDR3: CASSVPRDGSNYGYTF. CDR3 nucleotides: TGTGCCAGCAGCGTACCACGGGACGGTTCTAACTATGGCTACACCTTC.

The chain employs TRBV27 and TRBJ1-6; 7 bases line up with TRBD1. Germline CDR1 and CDR2: MNHEY and SMNVEV (reference sequence). CDR3 length: 16 residues. Trimming removed 4 bases from V and 8 bases from J; junction bases left unmatched: 11. CDR3 residues: CASSSPAGTEYSPLHF. For the CDR3, the DNA is TGTGCCAGCAGTTCCCCGGCCGGGACAGAGTATTCACCCCTCCACTTT.

The J gene is TRBJ2-4, the V gene TRBV29-1; D gene unclear. The V and J ends lost 4 bases and 5 bases respectively, with 6 bases between them. CDR1 SQVTM and CDR2 ANQGSEA come from the germline V gene. The CDR3 is made up of 11 amino acids. CDR3: CSVAEQNIQYF. The DNA for the CDR3 is TGCAGCGTTGCAGAACAAAACATTCAGTACTTC.

The genes are TRBV10-3 and TRBJ2-5; 8 bases agree with TRBD1. CDR3 size: 14 residues. V dropped 6 bases and J dropped 5; count of bases not matched to a gene: 8. Germline V gene data show CDR1 as ENHRY and CDR2 as SYGVKD. CDR3: CAIRPGGAYETQYF. The CDR3 DNA reads as TGTGCCATCAGGCCAGGGGGCGCTTATGAGACCCAGTACTTC.

This chain uses TRBV25-1 with TRBJ2-5; maybe TRBD2 (5 bases). The CDR3 totals 13 residues. Trimming removed 3 bases from V and 10 bases from J, with 15 bases in between. Germline V CDR1 and CDR2: MGHDK, SYGVNS. The DNA for the CDR3 is TGTGCCAGCAGTGAGTTTTCGGGGTCTGACCAGTACTTC. Amino acid sequence: CASSEFSGSDQYF.

This chain links TRBV12-3 or TRBV12-4 with TRBJ2-2; 14 positions agree with TRBD2. V dropped 3 bases and J dropped 5; count of bases not matched to a gene: 5. The CDR3 is 17 residues long. The CDR3 DNA reads as TGTGCCAGCAGTTTCGCGACTAGCGGGGGGGCAACCGGGGAGCTGTTTTTT. Protein sequence: CASSFATSGGATGELFF.

The J gene is TRBJ2-5, the V gene TRBV4-2, with TRBD2 identical over 12 bases. The V gene's germline CDR1 is LGHNA and CDR2 YNFKEQ. V lost 3 bases, J lost 3 bases, and 2 bases stayed unmatched. The CDR3 covers 15 residues. Written as DNA, the CDR3 is TGTGCCAGCAGCCAGAGGACTAGCGGGGAAGAGACCCAGTACTTC. It translates to CASSQRTSGEETQYF.

A note on this clonotype: A clone one base away is much larger, so this may be a read error. The gene calls are TRBV7-6 and TRBJ2-1, with 9 bases lining up with TRBD2. The CDR3 is made up of 15 amino acids. Germline-derived CDR1 and CDR2 are SGHVS and FNYEAQ. V lost 6 bases and J lost 5; bases outside the gene matches: 8. This chain's CDR3 is CASRLRLAGNNEQFF. CDR3 bases: TGTGCCAGCAGACTGAGGCTAGCGGGGAACAATGAGCAGTTCTTC.